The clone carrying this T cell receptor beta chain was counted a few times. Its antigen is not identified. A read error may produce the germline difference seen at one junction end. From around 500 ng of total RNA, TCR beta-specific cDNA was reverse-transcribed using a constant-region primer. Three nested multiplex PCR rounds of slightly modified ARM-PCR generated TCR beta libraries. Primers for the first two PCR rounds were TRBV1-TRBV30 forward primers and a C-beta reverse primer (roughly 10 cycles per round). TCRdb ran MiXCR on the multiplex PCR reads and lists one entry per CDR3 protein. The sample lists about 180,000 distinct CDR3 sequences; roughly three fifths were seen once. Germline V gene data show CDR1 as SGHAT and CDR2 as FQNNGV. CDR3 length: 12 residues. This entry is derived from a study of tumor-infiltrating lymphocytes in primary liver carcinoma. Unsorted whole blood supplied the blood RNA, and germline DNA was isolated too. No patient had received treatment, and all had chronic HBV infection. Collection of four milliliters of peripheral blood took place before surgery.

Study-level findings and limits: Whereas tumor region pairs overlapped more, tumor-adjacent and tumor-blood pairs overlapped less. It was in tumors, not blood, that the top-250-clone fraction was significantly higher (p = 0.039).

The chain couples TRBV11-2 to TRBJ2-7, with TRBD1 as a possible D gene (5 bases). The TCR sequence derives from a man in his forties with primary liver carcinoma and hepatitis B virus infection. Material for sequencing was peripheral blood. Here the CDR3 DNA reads TGTGCCAGTAGCTCAGCAGGGCGCGAGCAGTACTTC. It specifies CASSSAGREQYF.